This TCR beta chain was recovered during a study of T cell changes during pregnancy in multiple sclerosis. Measured with immunoSEQ multiplex PCR; TCRdb has only the in-frame clones, and not every one. The table shows roughly 59,000 clones, with approximately 95% occurring only once. Germline values: CDR1 LNHDA, CDR2 SQIVND (reference sequence). Trimming took off 5 bases at V and 0 bases at J, with 14 bases between the two ends. The CDR3 sequence is 16 residues long. This receptor was taken from a female donor with multiple sclerosis, enrolled in a pregnancy study. This specimen consisted of CD8+ T cells from peripheral blood mononuclear cells, obtained in the second trimester of pregnancy. This rearrangement joins TRBV19 to TRBJ2-1; TRBD1 is a possible D gene (5 bases). In DNA form, the CDR3 reads TGTGCCAGTAGTCCTGAGTTGGGGCTCTCCTACAATGAGCAGTTCTTC. The encoded protein is CASSPELGLSYNEQFF.